Sequencing of this TCR beta chain was carried out in a study of technical replicates of blood from a handful of donors. J was trimmed by 2 bases and V by 2 bases; bases with no gene match: 2. Per germline, CDR1 SGHTA and CDR2 FQGTGA. The CDR3 is 15 residues long. The data were produced by immunoSEQ multiplex PCR, yet TCRdb's version contains in-frame clones alone and is incomplete. In the table there are roughly 71,000 clones, just under 97% of which are singletons. The V gene is TRBV7-3, the J gene TRBJ2-7; 11 nucleotides match TRBD1. This clonotype was obtained from a human donor in good health. The sample taken for sequencing was T cells isolated from PBMCs. CDR3 DNA: TGTGCCAGCAGCTTAGGGACAGGGGGTCCCTACGAGCAGTACTTC. It specifies CASSLGTGGPYEQYF.